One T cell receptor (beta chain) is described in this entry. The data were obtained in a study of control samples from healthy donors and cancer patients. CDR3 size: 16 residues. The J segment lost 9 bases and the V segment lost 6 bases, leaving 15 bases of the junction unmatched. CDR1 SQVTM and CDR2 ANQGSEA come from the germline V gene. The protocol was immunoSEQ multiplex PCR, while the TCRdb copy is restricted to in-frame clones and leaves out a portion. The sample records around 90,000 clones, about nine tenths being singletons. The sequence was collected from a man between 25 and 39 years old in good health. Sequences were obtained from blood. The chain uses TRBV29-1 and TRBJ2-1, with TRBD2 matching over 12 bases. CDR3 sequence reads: CSVETSGGPNPGEQFF. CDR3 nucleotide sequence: TGCAGCGTGGAGACTAGCGGGGGCCCCAACCCGGGTGAGCAGTTCTTC.